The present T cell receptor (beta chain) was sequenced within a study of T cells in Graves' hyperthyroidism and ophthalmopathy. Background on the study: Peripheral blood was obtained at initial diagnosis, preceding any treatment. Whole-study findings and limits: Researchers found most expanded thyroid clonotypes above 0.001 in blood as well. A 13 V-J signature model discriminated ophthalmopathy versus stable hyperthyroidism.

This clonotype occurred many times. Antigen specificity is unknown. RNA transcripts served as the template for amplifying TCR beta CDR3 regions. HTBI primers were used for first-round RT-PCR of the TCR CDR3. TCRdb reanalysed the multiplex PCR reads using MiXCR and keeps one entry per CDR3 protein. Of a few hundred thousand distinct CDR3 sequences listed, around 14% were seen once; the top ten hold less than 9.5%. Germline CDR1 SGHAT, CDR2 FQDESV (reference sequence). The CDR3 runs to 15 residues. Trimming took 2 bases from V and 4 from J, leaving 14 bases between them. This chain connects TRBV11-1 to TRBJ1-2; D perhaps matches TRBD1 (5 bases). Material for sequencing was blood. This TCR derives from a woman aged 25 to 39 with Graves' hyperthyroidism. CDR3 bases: TGTGCCAGCAGCTTAACAGGAGACTGGGGCTATGGCTACACCTTC. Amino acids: CASSLTGDWGYGYTF.